These 11 T cell receptor beta chains share one sample of origin, sequenced in a study of blood T cell repertoires in COVID-19. Sequencing used immunoSEQ multiplex PCR; TCRdb keeps in-frame clones, though not all of them. The profile covers about 120,000 clones, with 86% appearing a single time and about 8% taken by the ten largest. Sequencing was carried out using peripheral blood. The receptors come from an older man who had recovered from COVID-19.

This clone was counted between two and nine times. In nucleotides, the CDR3 is TGTGCCAGCAGTAATCTACTAGCGGGAGTTTCAGGGGAGCTGTTTTTT. Translation gives CASSNLLAGVSGELFF. The genes are TRBV28 and TRBJ2-2; the match to TRBD2 covers 11 bases. CDR3 size: 16 residues. The V and J ends lost 5 bases and 8 bases, in that order; junction bases with no gene match: 10. In germline, CDR1 is MDHEN, CDR2 SYDVKM.

In this sample, this clone turned up once. The gene calls are TRBV6-1 and TRBJ1-2; a weak D match, TRBD1 (5 bases). This CDR3 has 15 amino acids. The ends were cut back, 2 bases at V and 4 bases at J, with 14 bases in the middle. The germline CDR1 and CDR2 sequences are MNHNS and SASEGT. CDR3 region: CASSESHRTSYGYTF. The CDR3 nucleotides are TGTGCCAGCAGTGAATCCCACAGGACGAGCTATGGCTACACCTTC.

The chain employs TRBV5-1 and TRBJ2-1, with TRBD2 matching 15 bases. The CDR3 consists of 16 residues. After removal of 3 bases from V and 8 bases from J, the junction contained 6 bases not matched to a gene. Germline CDR1 is SGHRS and CDR2 is YFSETQ. The CDR3 protein is CASSSGLAGGQDEQFF. The CDR3 region has the DNA TGCGCCAGCAGCTCTGGACTAGCGGGAGGGCAAGATGAGCAGTTCTTC.

This chain joins TRBV19 and TRBJ1-4, with 7 bases aligning to TRBD1. Germline loops: CDR1 LNHDA, CDR2 SQIVND (reference sequence). Losses at the gene ends were 8 bases for V and 5 bases for J; bases not matched to a gene: 8. The CDR3 contains 14 residues. The CDR3 reads CASARQGQNEKLFF. The CDR3, as DNA: TGTGCCAGTGCCCGACAGGGACAGAATGAAAAACTGTTTTTT.

The chain is built from TRBV5-1 and TRBJ1-4; a weak D match, TRBD1 (5 bases). Looked up from germline, CDR1 is SGHRS and CDR2 is YFSETQ. V lost 4 bases, J lost 4 bases, and 8 bases lay in between. The CDR3 contains 13 residues. The CDR3 DNA reads TGCGCCAGCAGCCCACAGGTTAATGAAAAACTGTTTTTT. This codes for CASSPQVNEKLFF.

The chain carries TRBV29-1 and TRBJ1-5; 7 bases map to TRBD1. V lost 7 bases and J lost 1; bases outside the gene matches: 4. The CDR3 is 13 residues long. Germline V gene sequence: CDR1 SQVTM, CDR2 ANQGSEA. This CDR3 is CSAQTGSNQPQHF. The CDR3 DNA reads TGCAGCGCCCAGACAGGGAGCAATCAGCCCCAGCATTTT.

The rearrangement uses TRBV19 and TRBJ2-1, with 11 bases identical to TRBD1. This CDR3 contains 17 residues. V lost 4 bases to trimming and J lost 5 bases; unmatched junction nucleotides: 10. CDR1 is LNHDA and CDR2 is SQIVND in the germline V gene (reference sequence). DNA for the CDR3: TGTGCCAGTAGTAACGGGACAGGGGGGGATATAGACAATGAGCAGTTCTTC. This sequence encodes CASSNGTGGDIDNEQFF.

The CDR3 coding sequence is TGTGCCAGCAGCAAAGGACTAGCGGGAGCGACCGAGCAGTACTTC. This translates into CASSKGLAGATEQYF. The V and J genes are TRBV21-1 and TRBJ2-7; the table's D call, TRBD2, was not checked against the DNA. TRBV21-1 is termed a pseudogene. This CDR3 has 15 amino acids.

The gene calls are TRBV9 and TRBJ1-4; tentative D call: TRBD1 (6 bases). The germline V and J ends were trimmed by 4 bases and 0 bases, with 16 bases remaining between them. Per germline, CDR1 SGDLS and CDR2 YYNGEE. The length of the CDR3 is 17 residues. In nucleotides, the CDR3 is TGTGCCAGCAGCACCCTCGGGGGGCGGGCAACTAATGAAAAACTGTTTTTT. This translates into CASSTLGGRATNEKLFF.

J is TRBJ2-2 and V is TRBV5-1; D call uncertain. V lost 2 bases to trimming and J lost 10 bases, with 9 bases between them. CDR3 length: 12 amino acids. Per germline, CDR1 SGHRS and CDR2 YFSETQ. This CDR3 reads CASSFPSVELFF. CDR3 DNA sequence: TGCGCCAGCAGCTTCCCTTCTGTGGAGCTGTTTTTT. The full variable domain, in which reference TRBV5-1 and TRBJ2-2 provide the parts outside the CDR3, is KAGVTQTPRYLIKTRGQQVTLSCSPISGHRSVSWYQQTPGQGLQFLFEYFSETQRNKGNFPGRFSGRQFSNSRSEMNVSTLELGDSALYLCASSFPSVELFFGEGSRLTVL.

This clone was seen only a few times. The gene calls are TRBV6-5 and TRBJ1-1; 7 bases are a match to TRBD1. The junction had 5 bases not matched to a gene; V was cut back by 1 base and J by 12 bases. This CDR3 comprises 12 residues. CDR1 is MNHEY and CDR2 is SVGAGI in the germline V gene. The DNA of the CDR3 is TGTGCCAGCAGTTACTTCAGGGGGATTACTTTCTTT. Residues: CASSYFRGITFF.